Listed below are T cell receptor beta chains from one sample, sequenced in a study of beta chain features in type 1 diabetes. The data were produced by immunoSEQ multiplex PCR, yet TCRdb's version contains in-frame clones alone and is incomplete. Here the sample spans 160,000 or so clones, around 9.7% being singletons. The material sequenced was central memory CD4+ T cells from blood. These receptors were taken from a woman younger than 45 with type 1 diabetes. Both conserved end residues are part of each CDR3. The D gene is left open where the match is weak. Clone size is not always given. Where it is, it says once, few, many or a class for expanded clones.

D gene,clone size,V gene,J gene,CDR3 DNA,CDR3 protein
.,.,TRBV28,TRBJ2-7,TGTGCCAGCAGTCCGTGGACTAACCCCTACGAGCAGTACTTC,CASSPWTNPYEQYF
.,.,TRBV19,TRBJ1-1,TGTGCCAGTAGTGTGAGTGGCACTGAAGCTTTCTTT,CASSVSGTEAFF
TRBD1,.,TRBV5-1,TRBJ2-5,TGCGCCAGCAGCACACAGGGGGGATTCCAAGAGACCCAGTACTTC,CASSTQGGFQETQYF
TRBD1,few,TRBV30,TRBJ2-6,TGTGCCTGGAGTCCATTCGGGGGACAGGGGGCAACTGGGGCCAACGTCCTGACTTTC,CAWSPFGGQGATGANVLTF
.,.,TRBV5-6,TRBJ1-2,TGTGCCAGCAGCTATCGGGGGAGCGGCTACACCTTC,CASSYRGSGYTF
.,.,TRBV7-9,TRBJ2-1,TGTGCCAGCAGCTTGGACAACTACAATGAGCAGTTCTTC,CASSLDNYNEQFF
TRBD2,.,TRBV2,TRBJ2-3,TGTGCCAGCAGTGCTTTAGCGGGAGGCCACACAGATACGCAGTATTTT,CASSALAGGHTDTQYF
TRBD2,.,TRBV7-9,TRBJ2-7,TGTGCCAGCAGCCCCATAGCGGGAGGAACCTACGAGCAGTACTTC,CASSPIAGGTYEQYF
.,few,TRBV27,TRBJ2-4,TGTGCCAGCAGTTTACAGCCCGGAGGGCAAAACATTCAGTACTTC,CASSLQPGGQNIQYF
.,.,TRBV6-1,TRBJ2-5,TGTGCCAGCAGGGACTCGCAACAAGAGACCCAGTACTTC,CASRDSQQETQYF
.,.,TRBV25-1,TRBJ2-7,TGTGCCAGCTCTAGGTCTTCCTACGAGCAGTACTTC,CASSRSSYEQYF
TRBD1,many,TRBV10-3,TRBJ2-1,TGTGCCATCAGGCCGGGACAGGGGGCAAGTGAGCAGTTCTTC,CAIRPGQGASEQFF
.,.,TRBV30,TRBJ2-3,TGTGCCTGGAGCCGGTTCGACACAGATACGCAGTATTTT,CAWSRFDTDTQYF
TRBD2,.,TRBV28,TRBJ2-2,TGTGCCAGCTTGGAGGGGAAAGGGAGGGCCGGGGAGCTGTTTTTT,CASLEGKGRAGELFF
.,few,TRBV19,TRBJ2-5,TGTGCCAGTAGTAACCTCGGGGTACAGAGGGAAGAGACCCAGTACTTC,CASSNLGVQREETQYF
.,few,TRBV7-9,TRBJ1-2,TGTGCCAGCAGCCCGGAGGGTGGCTATGGCTACACCTTC,CASSPEGGYGYTF
.,.,TRBV4-1,TRBJ2-1,TGCGCCAGCAGCCCCCTAGGGAGAAGGCCGTTTTTCAATGAGCAGTTCTTC,CASSPLGRRPFFNEQFF
.,.,TRBV30,TRBJ1-5,TGTGCCTGGAGAAGGGGGAAAGGGCCCCAGCATTTT,CAWRRGKGPQHF
TRBD1,few,TRBV29-1,TRBJ2-2,TGCAGCGTGTCGGGACAGGCTACGAACACCGGGGAGCTGTTTTTT,CSVSGQATNTGELFF
TRBD2,.,TRBV5-1,TRBJ2-7,TGCGCCAGCAGGGATAGCGGGAGAGGGTCCTACGAGCAGTACTTC,CASRDSGRGSYEQYF
.,.,TRBV29-1,TRBJ1-1,TGCAGCGTAGATCTGTGGGCACAAGCTTTCTTT,CSVDLWAQAFF
.,.,TRBV7-9,TRBJ1-2,TGTGCCAGCAGTCCTTGGGACACTTCTAACTATGGCTACACCTTC,CASSPWDTSNYGYTF
TRBD2,.,TRBV27,TRBJ2-1,TGTGCCAGCAGTCTAATGGGACTAGCGGCCGACCCCAGACAGTTCTTC,CASSLMGLAADPRQFF
.,.,TRBV7-2,TRBJ2-1,TGTGCCAGCAGCTCTAGAGGGCGGGCCCATAACAATGAGCAGTTCTTC,CASSSRGRAHNNEQFF
TRBD1,few,TRBV5-4,TRBJ1-4,TGTGCCAGCAGCCATCCGGACAGGGGGGGCGAAAAACTGTTTTTT,CASSHPDRGGEKLFF
TRBD1,once,TRBV7-6,TRBJ1-5,TGTGCCAGCAGCTTAGGAGCAGGGGGCCATCAGCCCCAGCATTTT,CASSLGAGGHQPQHF
TRBD2,.,TRBV5-6,TRBJ2-1,TGTGCCAGCAGCTTGGCCTTGGCTAGCGGCTACAATGAGCAGTTCTTC,CASSLALASGYNEQFF
.,few,TRBV20-1,TRBJ1-1,TGCAGTGTGAGAAGTATTACTGAAGCTTTCTTT,CSVRSITEAFF
.,few,TRBV2,TRBJ2-3,TGTGCCAGCAGTGTACGGACAACAGGGACGGATACGCAGTATTTT,CASSVRTTGTDTQYF
.,few,TRBV30,TRBJ1-5,TGTGCCTGGAGCCCAATTGACAGCCTCAATCAGCCCCAGCATTTT,CAWSPIDSLNQPQHF
.,few,TRBV19,TRBJ1-5,TGTGCCAGTAGTACCCGGAGAGCTCATAGCAATCAGCCCCAGCATTTT,CASSTRRAHSNQPQHF
TRBD1,few,TRBV5-1,TRBJ2-7,TGCGCCAGCAGCAGGGACAGAGACTACGAGCAGTACTTC,CASSRDRDYEQYF
.,.,TRBV1,TRBJ2-1,TGCACCAGCAGCCAGACGGGGGAGGCATACAATGAGCAGTTCTTC,CTSSQTGEAYNEQFF
.,.,TRBV18,TRBJ2-7,TGTGCCAGCGCGCCGGGACAAACCTACGAGCAGTACTTC,CASAPGQTYEQYF
.,few,TRBV5-1,TRBJ2-1,TGCGCCAGCAGCCTGGAGCGCGGTGAGCAGTTCTTC,CASSLERGEQFF
TRBD1,few,TRBV30,TRBJ2-2,TGTGCCTGGATGCTCAGGGGGCATACCGGGGAGCTGTTTTTT,CAWMLRGHTGELFF
.,.,TRBV19,TRBJ1-2,TGTGCCAGTAGTATGAGGAACTATGGCTACACCTTC,CASSMRNYGYTF
.,few,TRBV14,TRBJ1-1,TGTGCCAGCAGCCGACAGTTCCGGACTGAAGCTTTCTTT,CASSRQFRTEAFF
.,few,TRBV5-4,TRBJ2-1,TGTGCCAGCAGCTTGGTTAGCGGCAATGAGCAGTTCTTC,CASSLVSGNEQFF
.,.,TRBV28,TRBJ1-2,TGTGCCAGCACTCTCCGGGTTCCCTATGGCTACACCTTC,CASTLRVPYGYTF
.,.,TRBV9,TRBJ1-5,TGTGCCAGCAGCGAAAGGGGTGAGCAGCCCCAGCATTTT,CASSERGEQPQHF
.,few,TRBV18,TRBJ1-1,TGTGCCAGCTCTCGGACAGAGGCCCGGACTGAAGCTTTCTTT,CASSRTEARTEAFF
.,few,TRBV9,TRBJ1-3,TGTGCCAGCAGCGTAGGGGGCGAGGACGGAAACACCATATATTTT,CASSVGGEDGNTIYF
TRBD1,.,TRBV18,TRBJ1-4,TGTGCCAGCCGCACCGGACAGGGCGGTGAAAAACTGTTTTTT,CASRTGQGGEKLFF
.,few,TRBV11-2,TRBJ1-1,TGTGCCAGCAGCTTAGACAGGAACACTGAAGCTTTCTTT,CASSLDRNTEAFF
.,few,TRBV7-9,TRBJ2-1,TGTGCCAGCAGCCCCGCGCTGGGAGGTGAGCAGTTCTTC,CASSPALGGEQFF
.,few,TRBV25-1,TRBJ1-1,TGTGCCAGCAGTCCTCCGGTGAACACTGAAGCTTTCTTT,CASSPPVNTEAFF